The text below deals with one TCR beta chain. What this receptor recognizes is not known. No much larger clone exists at a distance of one base, and base qualities are not known. V is cut by 1 base and J by 1 base, and the space between the germline ends is 7 bases. The CDR3 covers 14 residues, taking in both the cysteine and the phenylalanine. The kept DNA is CDR3 alone, 42 bases in frame from the first base. CDR1 and CDR2 are read off the germline V gene as SGHVS and FQNEAQ. To sequence the TCRbeta CDR3 region, genomic DNA was isolated from the sorted cells. The immunoSEQ Assay was used for sequencing of TCRbeta CDR3 regions. TCRdb obtained this table from immuneACCESS and retained in-frame rearrangements with V and J assigned. These tables miss some clones; where compared with another copy, unresolved V genes account for less than half of the shortfall, and the remainder is unexplained. This sample gives some 96,000 clones in total; roughly 80% of them show up just once. In total, the top ten clones hold more than 1.2% of the sample.

These data are taken from a study of OX40 agonist ivuxolimab in advanced cancers. About the investigation overall: The costimulatory receptor OX40 (CD134) was targeted by ivuxolimab, a fully human IgG2 agonistic monoclonal antibody. Intravenous ivuxolimab was administered to patients every 2 weeks at six dose levels: 0.01, 0.1, 0.3, 1.5, 3 and 10 mg/kg. Among the 52 dose-escalation patients, approximately 20 had hepatocellular carcinoma, 15 melanoma, 9 renal cell carcinoma and 9 head and neck cancer. A male proportion of around 80% and a mean age of roughly 58 years, ranging from about 23 to 90, were recorded for the dose-escalation cohort. Prior anti-PD-1, anti-PD-L1 or anti-CTLA-4 therapy was permitted, and 35% to 40% of dose-escalation patients had received checkpoint inhibitors. Partial responses occurred in three dose-escalation patients, of whom one had hepatocellular carcinoma and two had cutaneous melanoma. Peripheral TCRbeta sequencing aimed to test whether ivuxolimab altered TCR sequence diversity and caused clonal T-cell expansion. The paper describes the monotherapy dose-escalation part (N ≈ 49 patients) of the phase I trial of ivuxolimab. Results the study describes overall, beyond this receptor: Antigen specificity was not determined for the clonally expanded peripheral T cells. After ivuxolimab, CD8+ T cells had more expanded clones than CD4+ T cells on average. Low levels of normalized T-cell clonal expansion were also shown by some nonresponding patients. Clonal expansion of both CD4+ and CD8+ blood T cells was observed from baseline to week 6 at doses 0.1 to 3.0 mg/kg. In the 0.1-3.0 mg/kg groups, partial responders were among the patients with the lowest normalized peripheral clonal expansion, particularly in CD8+ T cells.

Patients with a history of autoimmune disease or receiving systemic immunosuppression were excluded from the trial. Peripheral blood for TCR sequencing was collected from all dose cohorts at baseline, on cycle 4 day 1, and on cycle 7 day 1. Samples came from an open-label, multicenter, first-in-human phase I dose-escalation trial of ivuxolimab. Adults with locally advanced or metastatic melanoma, renal cell, hepatocellular, or head and neck squamous cell carcinoma were enrolled in the trial. Before TCR sequencing, CD4+ T cells and CD8+ T cells from peripheral blood were sorted into separate populations.

The clonotype originates from an adult with an advanced solid tumor such as melanoma, head and neck, liver or kidney cancer. The V and J segments used are TRBV7-8 and TRBJ1-1, and TRBD1 may be the D gene, going by 6 matching bases. The sample in question was CD4+ or CD8+ T cells sorted from blood, obtained in a trial of the OX40 agonist ivuxolimab. The CDR3 protein is CASSLGGRNTEAFF. The base sequence is TGTGCCAGCAGCTTAGGGGGGCGGAACACTGAAGCTTTCTTT.